Shown below are 30 T cell receptor beta chains from a single sample sequenced in a study of control samples from healthy donors and cancer patients. TCRdb keeps only in-frame clones here, not all; method: immunoSEQ multiplex PCR. The sample records fewer than 500,000 clones, around 90% being singletons. Material for sequencing was PBMCs. Every receptor here comes from a man in his forties with head and neck cancer.

J is TRBJ2-5 and V is TRBV28, with D unclear. The DNA end lines up better with TRBJ2-7; the J call may be wrong. From germline, CDR1 is MDHEN and CDR2 SYDVKM. The CDR3 loop spans 13 amino acids. The CDR3, as DNA: TGTGCCAGCAGTTTCGCCCCATCCTACGAGCAGTACTTC. Translated, it gives CASSFAPSYEQYF.

The rearrangement joins TRBV10-1 to TRBJ2-1; 9 positions agree with TRBD2. CDR1 WNHNN and CDR2 SYGVQD come from the germline V gene (reference sequence). The V gene end was trimmed by 5 bases and the J gene end by 9 bases; junction bases not matched to a gene: 5. This CDR3 is built from 13 residues. The CDR3 DNA follows: TGCGCCAGCAGTTCGGTGCGGGGGGGTGAGCAGTTCTTC. It encodes CASSSVRGGEQFF.

V gene TRBV6-5 combines with J gene TRBJ1-1; 9 nucleotides align to TRBD1. The V gene's germline CDR1 is MNHEY and CDR2 SVGAGI. The V segment lost 0 bases and the J segment 4 bases; nucleotides outside the gene matches: 6. The CDR3 runs to 16 residues. The CDR3 protein is CASSYSGTGLGTEAFF. For the CDR3, the DNA is TGTGCCAGCAGTTACTCAGGGACAGGGCTGGGCACTGAAGCTTTCTTT.

The genes are TRBV4-2 and TRBJ1-2; 7 bases align to TRBD1. J gave up 2 bases and V 1 base, and 4 bases lay outside the gene matches. Germline CDR1 is LGHNA and CDR2 is YNFKEQ. The CDR3 sequence is 15 residues long. This chain's CDR3 is CASSQADRANYGYTF. CDR3 nucleotide sequence: TGTGCCAGCAGCCAAGCAGACAGGGCAAACTATGGCTACACCTTC.

Of note for this clone: This sample also contains other DNA sequences that code for the same CDR3. This chain uses TRBV27 with TRBJ2-2, with D maybe TRBD2 (6 bases). Germline CDR1 reads MNHEY; CDR2 reads SMNVEV (reference sequence). The CDR3 runs to 14 residues. The ends were cut back, 3 bases at V and 4 bases at J, with 9 bases in the middle. The CDR3 protein is CASSFGGGTGELFF. The CDR3 DNA follows: TGTGCCAGCAGTTTCGGGGGAGGCACCGGGGAGCTGTTTTTT.

This clone appeared a few times. The chain has TRBV28 and TRBJ1-5; D is unclear. Trimming stripped 7 bases from V and 4 bases from J, with 11 bases between. Germline V gene sequence: CDR1 MDHEN, CDR2 SYDVKM. The CDR3 has 13 residues. The CDR3 sequence is CASTQPLNQPQHF. CDR3 nucleotides: TGTGCCAGCACCCAGCCCTTAAATCAGCCCCAGCATTTT.

The genes are TRBV28 and TRBJ2-5; TRBD2 is a possible D gene (6 bases). Germline V CDR1 and CDR2: MDHEN, SYDVKM. This CDR3 is built from 15 residues. Trimming removed 5 bases at V and 3 bases at J, with 16 bases between. The chain's CDR3 is CASSGAGGGEETQYF. The CDR3, as DNA: TGTGCCAGCAGTGGGGCTGGGGGAGGAGAAGAGACCCAGTACTTC.

This clone was counted a few times. V and J are TRBV2 and TRBJ1-6, with D tentatively TRBD1 (6 bases). The CDR3 loop spans 15 amino acids. V gave up 7 bases and J gave up 5 bases, with 15 bases separating them. Germline CDR1 is SNHLY and CDR2 is FYNNEI. CDR3 region: CASTLAGQNNSPLHF. The CDR3 DNA is TGTGCCAGCACTCTGGCTGGACAGAATAATTCACCCCTCCACTTT.

The rearrangement joins TRBV28 to TRBJ1-5; 7 nucleotides match TRBD1. Germline V gives CDR1 MDHEN, CDR2 SYDVKM. The ends lost 5 bases at V and 3 bases at J; junction bases unmatched: 4. This CDR3 comprises 14 residues. The CDR3 DNA reads as TGTGCCAGCAGTCCCGACAGGGTCAATCAGCCCCAGCATTTT. Protein product: CASSPDRVNQPQHF.

The genes are TRBV19 and TRBJ1-2; weak D call: TRBD1 (5 bases). The germline gives CDR1 LNHDA, CDR2 SQIVND (reference sequence). The germline V and J ends were trimmed by 4 bases and 4 bases, with 10 bases remaining between them. This CDR3 contains 13 residues. The CDR3 DNA reads TGTGCCAGTAGTACTGGGACCTTCTATGGCTACACCTTC. It codes for CASSTGTFYGYTF.

V gene TRBV7-9 combines with J gene TRBJ1-1, with a weak D call TRBD1 (5 bases). From germline, CDR1 is SEHNR and CDR2 FQNEAQ (reference sequence). The CDR3 totals 15 residues. Trimming took off 3 bases at V and 3 bases at J, with 14 bases between the two ends. The CDR3 sequence: CASSLATGGDTEAFF. CDR3 DNA sequence: TGTGCCAGCAGCTTGGCCACAGGCGGTGACACTGAAGCTTTCTTT.

In this sample, this clone turned up once. A junction boundary mismatches the germline segment, possibly from a read error. The chain has TRBV19 and TRBJ1-5; D may be TRBD1 (5 bases). This CDR3 comprises 12 residues. From germline, CDR1 is LNHDA and CDR2 SQIVND (reference sequence). The CDR3 here is CAAGLGNQPQHF. The CDR3 coding sequence is TGCGCGGCGGGGCTGGGCAATCAGCCCCAGCATTTT.

Here the CDR3 DNA reads TGTGCCTGGGGGACAGGGTACCAAGAGACCCAGTACTTC. Residues: CAWGTGYQETQYF. The J gene is TRBJ2-5, the V gene TRBV30; 9 bases match TRBD1. CDR3 size: 13 residues. Germline assignment: CDR1 GTSNPN and CDR2 SVGIG (reference sequence). V gave up 5 bases and J gave up 0 bases; unmatched junction bases: 1.

V gene TRBV27 combines with J gene TRBJ2-1; a weak D match, TRBD2 (5 bases). Germline values: CDR1 MNHEY, CDR2 SMNVEV (reference sequence). The CDR3 consists of 13 residues. Between the trimmed V and J ends, which lost 1 base and 7 bases, there was a span of 8 bases. The CDR3 DNA follows: TGTGCCAGCAGTTTATTTGGACTGAATGAGCAGTTCTTC. Translated: CASSLFGLNEQFF.

V gene TRBV4-2 combines with J gene TRBJ2-7; D unresolved. Germline CDR1 reads LGHNA; CDR2 reads YNFKEQ. The CDR3 runs to 16 residues. The V end lost 0 bases, the J end lost 6 bases, and 18 bases lay between the germline ends. CDR3 sequence (DNA): TGTGCCAGCAGCCAAGACTTAGGCGTAGACCTATTCGAGCAGTACTTC. Translation: CASSQDLGVDLFEQYF.

The chain links TRBV6-2 or TRBV6-3 to TRBJ2-3; 10 bases are shared with TRBD2. Per the germline V gene, CDR1 is MNHEY and CDR2 is SVGEGT. With V trimmed by 5 bases and J by 3 bases, 11 bases remained unmatched. There are 17 residues in the CDR3. The CDR3 DNA sequence: TGTGCCAGCAGTCATCGAGAAGCGGGGGGGCCTACAGATACGCAGTATTTT. The encoded protein is CASSHREAGGPTDTQYF.

This rearrangement joins TRBV9 to TRBJ1-2; 10 bases agree with TRBD1. The CDR3 loop spans 15 amino acids. V shed 4 bases, J shed 6 bases, and the junction held 9 bases outside the gene matches. The V gene's germline CDR1 is SGDLS and CDR2 YYNGEE. DNA for the CDR3: TGTGCCAGCAGCTCAACCCCCGGGACAGGGGATGGCTACACCTTC. This codes for CASSSTPGTGDGYTF.

V and J are TRBV21-1 and TRBJ2-7; TRBD1 is the table's D call and was not checked against the DNA. TRBV21-1 is assigned pseudogene status. This CDR3 is built from 16 residues. CDR3 DNA: TGTGCCAGCAGCAAAGGACGGCAGGGGGACTCCTACGAGCAGTACTTC. Translation: CASSKGRQGDSYEQYF.

This clone was counted a single time. The J gene is TRBJ2-2, the V gene TRBV24-1, with D possibly matching TRBD2 (6 bases). V lost 2 bases and J lost 6, with 9 bases in between. From germline, CDR1 is KGHDR and CDR2 SFDVKD. The CDR3 extends over 14 amino acids. The CDR3 spells CATSDWGGAGELFF. CDR3 sequence (DNA): TGTGCCACCAGTGATTGGGGCGGGGCCGGGGAGCTGTTTTTT.

The genes are TRBV3-1 (or the pseudogene TRBV3-2) and TRBJ1-4; weak D call: TRBD1 (6 bases). CDR3 length: 17 residues. Trimming cost V 1 base and J 6 bases, with 18 bases left between them. In germline, CDR1 is LGHDT, CDR2 YNNKEL (reference sequence). As DNA, the CDR3 is TGTGCCAGCAGCCAAGCAGGACAGCTCACCTATCATGAAAAACTGTTTTTT. Its protein is CASSQAGQLTYHEKLFF.

Only one count was recorded for this clone. The V and J genes are TRBV9 and TRBJ1-2; D unclear. The CDR3 is 15 amino acids. CDR1 is SGDLS, CDR2 YYNGEE, per germline. V gave up 0 bases and J gave up 0 bases, with 9 bases separating them. In DNA, the CDR3 is TGTGCCAGCAGCGTAGACGGATCCTCTAACTATGGCTACACCTTC. Amino acids: CASSVDGSSNYGYTF. Variable domain in full (rest from reference TRBV9 and TRBJ1-2): DSGVTQTPKHLITATGQRVTLRCSPRSGDLSVYWYQQSLDQGLQFLIQYYNGEERAKGNILERFSAQQFPDLHSELNLSSLELGDSALYFCASSVDGSSNYGYTFGSGTRLTVV.

J is TRBJ2-7 and V is TRBV7-3; D unresolved. Germline values: CDR1 SGHTA, CDR2 FQGTGA. V dropped 5 bases and J dropped 6 bases, with 14 bases sitting between them. This CDR3 comprises 13 residues. In DNA form, the CDR3 reads TGTGCCAGCAGCCCTTTTCCGGGCAGCGAGCAGTACTTC. Protein: CASSPFPGSEQYF. Variable domain in full (rest from reference TRBV7-3 and TRBJ2-7): GAGVSQTPSNKVTEKGKYVELRCDPISGHTALYWYRQSLGQGPEFLIYFQGTGAADDSGLPNDRFFAVRPEGSVSTLKIQRTERGDSAVYLCASSPFPGSEQYFGPGTRLTVT.

This clone was observed a few times. J is TRBJ1-6 and V is TRBV6-5; possibly TRBD1 for D (5 bases). Trimming left V 6 bases short and J 6 bases short, with 15 bases between. The CDR3 contains 15 residues. CDR1 is MNHEY and CDR2 is SVGAGI in the germline V gene. The CDR3 sequence is CASSPKEGVNSPLHF. CDR3 DNA: TGTGCCAGCAGCCCCAAGGAAGGGGTTAATTCACCCCTCCACTTT.

This clone appeared a few times. This chain connects TRBV7-8 to TRBJ2-3; D may correspond to TRBD1 or TRBD2 (6 bases each). V was trimmed by 5 bases and J by 8 bases, leaving 26 bases between them. This CDR3 is 17 amino acids long. The V gene's germline CDR1 is SGHVS and CDR2 FQNEAQ. The chain's CDR3 is CASSPVNNFLGGGTQYF. DNA for the CDR3: TGTGCCAGCAGCCCCGTGAACAACTTCCTGGGGGGCGGTACGCAGTATTTT.

J is TRBJ2-7 and V is TRBV27; weak D call: TRBD1 (5 bases). Germline V gene sequence: CDR1 MNHEY, CDR2 SMNVEV (reference sequence). The CDR3 has 12 amino acids. V gave up 3 bases and J gave up 10 bases, with 13 bases separating them. The CDR3 nucleotides read TGTGCCAGCAGTTTTGCTAGGGGTCCTCAGTACTTC. The encoded protein is CASSFARGPQYF.

The J gene is TRBJ1-1, the V gene TRBV7-3; 9 bases agree with TRBD1. V lost 5 bases to trimming and J lost 4 bases; unmatched junction nucleotides: 11. Germline V gene lookup returns CDR1 SGHTA and CDR2 FQGTGA. This CDR3 has 16 residues. This CDR3 is CASSPRTGGGSTEAFF. Here the CDR3 DNA reads TGTGCCAGCAGCCCCCGAACAGGGGGCGGGAGCACTGAAGCTTTCTTT.

The chain carries TRBV4-1 and TRBJ1-3; D remains unclear. Germline lookup yields CDR1 MGHRA and CDR2 YSYEKL. The length of the CDR3 is 15 residues. V lost 0 bases, J lost 4 bases, and 10 bases lay in between. CDR3 bases: TGCGCCAGCAGCCAAGATAGGCGGGCGGGAAACACCATATATTTT. It encodes CASSQDRRAGNTIYF.

The gene calls are TRBV27 and TRBJ1-5; D is uncertain. The CDR3 runs to 20 residues. The ends were cut back, 2 bases at V and 4 bases at J, with 27 bases in the middle. The germline CDR1 and CDR2 sequences are MNHEY and SMNVEV (reference sequence). CDR3 coding DNA: TGTGCCAGCAGTTTACCGGCGGGCCTAGAGGTCCCATTTAGTAATCAGCCCCAGCATTTT. This gives the protein CASSLPAGLEVPFSNQPQHF.

V and J are TRBV7-6 and TRBJ2-7; D might be TRBD2 (6 bases). Germline CDR1 is SGHVS and CDR2 is FNYEAQ. The CDR3 has 16 residues. Trimming cost V 4 bases and J 1 base, with 17 bases left between them. The CDR3 reads CASSSGVEGLSYEQYF. CDR3 sequence (DNA): TGTGCCAGCAGCTCAGGAGTGGAGGGGCTATCCTACGAGCAGTACTTC.

This sequence joins TRBV10-1 and TRBJ2-1, with no clear D. The germline gives CDR1 WNHNN, CDR2 SYGVQD (reference sequence). CDR3 length: 12 amino acids. V was trimmed by 3 bases and J by 16 bases, leaving 16 bases between them. The CDR3 DNA reads as TGCGCCAGCAGTGAAAACGGAGAGTCTCCTTTCTTC. Its protein is CASSENGESPFF.